This T cell receptor (beta chain) was identified during a study of T cell changes during pregnancy in multiple sclerosis. Assay: immunoSEQ multiplex PCR; the TCRdb copy retains only in-frame clones and omits some. In the table there are about 87,000 clones, roughly 93% of which are singletons. V was pared by 2 bases and J by 2 bases, with 7 bases between. The CDR3 sequence is 13 residues long. Germline CDR1 MNHEY, CDR2 SMNVEV (reference sequence). This sequence was found in a female donor in good health, enrolled as a control in a pregnancy study. Sequencing was performed on peripheral blood, taken in the third trimester of pregnancy. The V call is TRBV27, the J call TRBJ2-7; D unclear. CDR3 amino acids: CASSLGLAYEQYF. CDR3 nucleotide sequence: TGTGCCAGCAGTTTAGGCCTAGCCTACGAGCAGTACTTC.